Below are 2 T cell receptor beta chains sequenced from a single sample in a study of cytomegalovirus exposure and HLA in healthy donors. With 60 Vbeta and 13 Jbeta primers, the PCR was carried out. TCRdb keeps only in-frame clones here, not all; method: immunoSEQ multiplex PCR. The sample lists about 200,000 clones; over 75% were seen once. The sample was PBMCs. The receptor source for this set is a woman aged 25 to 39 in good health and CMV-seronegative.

The CDR3 DNA reads TGTGCCAGCAGCGGGTGGACTAGCGGGACCCCCACAGATACGCAGTATTTT. Amino acids: CASSGWTSGTPTDTQYF. This chain connects TRBV5-6 to TRBJ2-3, with TRBD2 matching 12 bases. V was clipped by 4 bases and J by 2 bases; unmatched bases: 8. Per the germline V gene, CDR1 is SGHDT and CDR2 is YYEEEE. CDR3 size: 17 residues.

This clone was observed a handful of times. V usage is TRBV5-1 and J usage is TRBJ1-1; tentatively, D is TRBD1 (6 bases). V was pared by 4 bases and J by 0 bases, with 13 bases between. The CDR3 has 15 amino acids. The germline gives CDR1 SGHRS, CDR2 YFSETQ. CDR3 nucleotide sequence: TGCGCCAGCAGCGACCAGGGGCTAATGAACACTGAAGCTTTCTTT. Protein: CASSDQGLMNTEAFF.